Listed here are 19 T cell receptor beta chains from one sample, sequenced in a study of cytomegalovirus exposure and HLA in healthy donors (dated by TCRdb to 2016 to 2017). Receptors were amplified or captured by the immunoSEQ multiplex PCR assay. For the multiplex PCR, a mixture combining 60 forward primers for TCR Vbeta segments and 13 reverse primers for TCR Jbeta segments was used. Imported from immuneACCESS, the table was reduced by TCRdb to in-frame sequences with V and J called. These copies leave out some clones; in studies compared against another copy, an unresolved V gene accounts for under half, and the cause of the remainder is not known. Here the sample has tens of thousands of clones; about 75% occur a single time. Roughly an eighth of the sample is in the top ten clones. Material: PBMCs. The receptors originated from a man in his sixties or seventies in good health and CMV-seronegative.

This clone was counted many times. This chain connects TRBV5-6 to TRBJ1-2; TRBD1 might be the D (5 bases). Germline CDR1 is SGHDT and CDR2 is YYEEEE. The CDR3 covers 15 residues. The ends were cut back, 0 bases at V and 0 bases at J, with 9 bases in the middle. CDR3 residues: CASSLVGRANYGYTF. The CDR3 DNA reads as TGTGCCAGCAGCTTGGTGGGCAGGGCTAACTATGGCTACACCTTC.

The V and J genes are TRBV9 and TRBJ1-4; 9 nucleotides agree with TRBD1. V gave up 4 bases and J gave up 4 bases; unmatched junction bases: 14. The CDR3 has 18 residues. Per germline, CDR1 SGDLS and CDR2 YYNGEE. The CDR3 loop reads CASSFSPGTGFDNEKLFF. DNA for the CDR3: TGTGCCAGCAGCTTTAGTCCCGGGACAGGGTTTGATAATGAAAAACTGTTTTTT.

This clone was recorded once. The V gene is TRBV14, the J gene TRBJ2-7; D unresolved. Looked up from germline, CDR1 is SGHDN and CDR2 is FVKESK. V was shortened by 3 bases and J by 2 bases, with 14 bases between the two germline ends. This CDR3 is built from 15 residues. The CDR3 region is CASSQVRLTPYEQYF. The CDR3 nucleotides are TGTGCCAGCAGCCAGGTTCGATTAACTCCCTACGAGCAGTACTTC.

Comments on this clone: At one end the junction does not follow the germline gene, possibly because of a read error. The rearrangement uses TRBV7-7 and TRBJ2-5, with 8 nucleotides matching TRBD1. CDR3 length: 14 residues. Germline V gene data show CDR1 as SSHAT and CDR2 as FNYEAQ (reference sequence). The CDR3 sequence: CASSLVDREATQYF. The CDR3 coding sequence is TGTGCTAGCAGCTTGGTGGACAGGGAAGCGACCCAGTACTTC. Together with reference TRBV7-7 and TRBJ2-5, the CDR3 gives the full variable domain: GAGVSQSPRYKVTKRGQDVTLRCDPISSHATLYWYQQALGQGPEFLTYFNYEAQPDKSGLPSDRFSAERPEGSISTLTIQRTEQRDSAMYRCASSLVDREATQYFGPGTRLLVL.

On this clone: One end of the junction does not line up with germline, which may come from a read error. Here the CDR3 reads CASTRDSVDAPLVF. The DNA for the CDR3 is TGTGCCAGCACCCGGGACTCCGTGGATGCCCCCTTGGTGTTC. The chain employs TRBV6-5 and TRBJ1-2, with D maybe TRBD1 (5 bases). The germline V gene encodes CDR1 MNHEY and CDR2 SVGAGI. The CDR3 contains 14 residues.

The V call is TRBV30, the J call TRBJ2-5; maybe TRBD2 (6 bases). Germline V CDR1 and CDR2: GTSNPN, SVGIG (reference sequence). V was clipped by 2 bases and J by 9 bases, with 13 bases between them. The CDR3 sequence is 12 residues long. CDR3 bases: TGTGCCTGGAGTCCCGACCGACTAGCCCAGTACTTC. It yields the protein CAWSPDRLAQYF.

A note on this clone: This sample also contains other DNA sequences that code for the same CDR3. The CDR3 coding sequence is TGTGCCAGCAGCTTATCCGGGGGCAATCAGCCCCAGCATTTT. Amino acids: CASSLSGGNQPQHF. This chain links TRBV7-8 with TRBJ1-5; no reliable D call. V shed 2 bases and J shed 2 bases, with 7 bases lying between them. Germline lookup yields CDR1 SGHVS and CDR2 FQNEAQ. CDR3 length: 14 amino acids.

The chain links TRBV7-6 to TRBJ2-1; 10 bases line up with TRBD2. There are 13 residues in the CDR3. CDR1 is SGHVS, CDR2 FNYEAQ, per germline. The V segment lost 1 base and the J segment 15 bases; nucleotides outside the gene matches: 6. The CDR3 region is CASSLGTSGYPFF. In DNA, the CDR3 is TGTGCCAGCAGCTTAGGGACTAGCGGATACCCGTTCTTC.

The chain recombines TRBV9 with TRBJ1-4, with TRBD1 matching 7 bases. The germline V gene encodes CDR1 SGDLS and CDR2 YYNGEE. J was trimmed by 5 bases and V by 3 bases; bases with no gene match: 13. This CDR3 has 17 residues. The CDR3 loop is CASSARGVTGQNEKLFF. The CDR3 bases are TGTGCCAGCAGCGCGAGGGGAGTGACAGGGCAAAATGAAAAACTGTTTTTT.

The V gene is TRBV29-1, the J gene TRBJ2-5, with 7 bases lining up with TRBD1. The germline V gene encodes CDR1 SQVTM and CDR2 ANQGSEA. With 7 bases clipped from V and 5 bases from J, the junction kept 13 bases outside the gene matches. The CDR3 runs to 14 residues. The CDR3 here is CSARDSKLRETQYF. The CDR3, as DNA: TGCAGCGCCAGGGACAGTAAACTCCGGGAGACCCAGTACTTC.

Concerning this clone itself: The same CDR3 also results from other DNA sequences found in this sample. This chain links TRBV7-2 with TRBJ2-5; 10 bases match TRBD2. Looked up from germline, CDR1 is SGHTA and CDR2 is FQGNSA. The V and J ends lost 3 bases and 5 bases, in that order; junction bases with no gene match: 6. The CDR3 extends over 15 amino acids. The CDR3 region is CASSFQRGGWETQYF. The CDR3 nucleotides read TGTGCCAGCAGCTTCCAGCGGGGGGGCTGGGAGACCCAGTACTTC.

The chain's CDR3 is CASSDYRGLSYEQYF. CDR3 bases: TGTGCCAGCAGCGACTACAGGGGGCTGAGCTACGAGCAGTACTTC. The gene calls are TRBV7-9 and TRBJ2-7; 9 bases fit TRBD1. In germline, CDR1 is SEHNR, CDR2 FQNEAQ (reference sequence). After removal of 5 bases from V and 3 bases from J, the junction contained 8 bases not matched to a gene. The CDR3 spans 15 residues.

This clone was observed a few times. The chain employs TRBV6-5 and TRBJ1-1; TRBD1 is a possible D gene (6 bases). This CDR3 is 13 amino acids long. Germline loops: CDR1 MNHEY, CDR2 SVGAGI. Trimming left V 6 bases short and J 5 bases short, with 13 bases between. The CDR3 sequence: CASRSPGVTEAFF. DNA of the CDR3: TGTGCCAGCAGATCACCAGGGGTGACTGAAGCTTTCTTT.

This chain joins TRBV5-1 and TRBJ1-1; D gene ambiguous. Germline CDR1 reads SGHRS; CDR2 reads YFSETQ. Trimming stripped 6 bases from V and 0 bases from J, with 15 bases between. The CDR3 totals 15 residues. The CDR3 sequence: CASTYLPEMNTEAFF. CDR3 DNA sequence: TGCGCCAGCACCTACTTGCCCGAGATGAACACTGAAGCTTTCTTT.

This chain joins TRBV2 and TRBJ1-4, with no clear D. Trimming shortened V by 5 bases and J by 5 bases, and 12 bases separated the two germline ends. The germline CDR1 and CDR2 sequences are SNHLY and FYNNEI. There are 14 residues in the CDR3. The CDR3 reads CASSRLHSNEKLFF. DNA of the CDR3: TGTGCCAGCAGTCGACTTCACTCCAATGAAAAACTGTTTTTT.

The chain links TRBV15 to TRBJ1-4, with 12 bases that match TRBD1. With 2 bases clipped from V and 8 bases from J, the junction kept 6 bases outside the gene matches. Germline V gene data show CDR1 as LNHNV and CDR2 as YYDKDF (reference sequence). This CDR3 has 16 residues. CDR3: CATSRTRDRGLEKLFF. For the CDR3, the DNA is TGTGCCACCAGCAGAACTCGGGACAGGGGGCTAGAAAAACTGTTTTTT.

This chain uses TRBV7-9 with TRBJ1-1; maybe TRBD1 (5 bases). Trimming stripped 1 base from V and 8 bases from J, with 11 bases between. This CDR3 contains 13 residues. Germline loops: CDR1 SEHNR, CDR2 FQNEAQ (reference sequence). The CDR3 region is CASSLVTAGEAFF. CDR3 in DNA: TGTGCCAGCAGCTTAGTAACGGCAGGGGAAGCTTTCTTT.

V usage is TRBV6-1 and J usage is TRBJ2-1; 11 nucleotides line up with TRBD2. The CDR3 has 16 residues. CDR1 is MNHNS and CDR2 is SASEGT in the germline V gene. The junction had 8 bases not matched to a gene; V was cut back by 1 base and J by 9 bases. The CDR3 nucleotides read TGTGCCAGCAGTGAAGGTTGGCTAGCGGGAGGAGGTGAGCAGTTCTTC. This sequence encodes CASSEGWLAGGGEQFF.

This chain uses TRBV28 with TRBJ1-1, with TRBD1 matching over 8 bases. This CDR3 spans 13 amino acids. The germline CDR1 and CDR2 sequences are MDHEN and SYDVKM. V gave up 5 bases and J gave up 4 bases; unmatched junction bases: 3. DNA for the CDR3: TGTGCCAGCAGTCGACAGGGGTTCACTGAAGCTTTCTTT. Its translation is CASSRQGFTEAFF.